This TCR beta chain was sequenced during a study of CD8 T cells in ankylosing spondylitis. This clonotype was seen repeatedly, ten times or more. What it recognizes is unknown. Libraries for TCR beta were made by quantitative 5'-RACE with molecular barcodes. Each CDR3 protein is one row after TCRdb ran MiXCR on the 5' RACE reads. The profile shows fewer than 550,000 distinct CDR3 sequences, roughly 5.2% of them singletons. The study's findings and limits: Significant enrichment of disease-linked clones was reported in matched ankylosing spondylitis synovial fluid. For ankylosing spondylitis blood, a TCR beta motif of about eight highly homologous variants appeared characteristic. Past research had described some motif variants in reactive arthritis synovial fluid and blood.

The CDR3 has 14 residues. Deletions cut 2 bases from V and 5 bases from J, with 12 bases between. This TCR was recovered from a male donor with ankylosing spondylitis. The V call is TRBV12-3 or TRBV12-4, the J call TRBJ1-1; possibly TRBD1 for D (5 bases). The sample consisted of blood, either unsorted or a sorted T cell fraction (not recorded which). The CDR3 DNA is TGTGCCAGCAGTTTATGGGGGGTGAGGACTGAAGCTTTCTTT. Its translation is CASSLWGVRTEAFF.